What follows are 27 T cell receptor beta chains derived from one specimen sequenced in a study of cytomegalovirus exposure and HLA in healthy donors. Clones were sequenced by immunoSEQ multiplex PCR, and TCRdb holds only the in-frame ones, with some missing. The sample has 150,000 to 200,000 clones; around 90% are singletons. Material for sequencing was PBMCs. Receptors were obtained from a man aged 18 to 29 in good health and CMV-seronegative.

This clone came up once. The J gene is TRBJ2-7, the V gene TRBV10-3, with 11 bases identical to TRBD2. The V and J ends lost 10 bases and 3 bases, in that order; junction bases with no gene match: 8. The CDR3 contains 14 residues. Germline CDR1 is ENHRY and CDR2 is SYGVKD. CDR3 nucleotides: TGTGCCACCCTATTCGGGACTAGCGGCTACGAGCAGTACTTC. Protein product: CATLFGTSGYEQYF.

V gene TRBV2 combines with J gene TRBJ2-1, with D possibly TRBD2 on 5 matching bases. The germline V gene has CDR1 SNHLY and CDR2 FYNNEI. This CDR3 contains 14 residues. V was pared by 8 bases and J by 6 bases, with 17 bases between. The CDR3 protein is CASGGRSLGNEQFF. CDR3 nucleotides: TGTGCCAGCGGAGGACGCTCCCTGGGCAATGAGCAGTTCTTC.

CDR3 nucleotides: TGCGCCAGCAGCCCTTTATTCGGCGGGGGTGTCTATGGCTACACCTTC. The encoded protein is CASSPLFGGGVYGYTF. The chain combines TRBV4-1 with TRBJ1-2, with a weak D call TRBD1 (5 bases). This CDR3 is built from 16 residues. Germline CDR1 is MGHRA and CDR2 is YSYEKL. Trimming left V 4 bases short and J 4 bases short, with 19 bases between.

CDR3 in DNA: TGTGCCAGCAGATATGCAACAGGGACCACCGGGGAGCTGTTTTTT. It specifies CASRYATGTTGELFF. This chain joins TRBV5-6 and TRBJ2-2; tentatively, D is TRBD1 (6 bases). V shed 5 bases and J shed 4 bases, with 15 bases lying between them. CDR1 SGHDT and CDR2 YYEEEE come from the germline V gene. The length of the CDR3 is 15 residues.

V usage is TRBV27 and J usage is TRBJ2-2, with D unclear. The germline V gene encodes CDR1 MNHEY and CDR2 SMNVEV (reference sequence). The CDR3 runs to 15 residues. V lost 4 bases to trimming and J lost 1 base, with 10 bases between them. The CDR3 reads CASSSWRQNTGELFF. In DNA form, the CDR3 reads TGTGCCAGCAGTTCCTGGCGGCAGAACACCGGGGAGCTGTTTTTT.

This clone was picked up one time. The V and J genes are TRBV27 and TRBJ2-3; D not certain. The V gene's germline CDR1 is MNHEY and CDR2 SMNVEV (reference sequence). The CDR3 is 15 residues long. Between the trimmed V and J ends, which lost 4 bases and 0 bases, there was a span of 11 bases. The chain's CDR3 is CASSYKTPSTDTQYF. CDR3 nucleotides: TGTGCCAGCAGTTACAAAACCCCTAGCACAGATACGCAGTATTTT.

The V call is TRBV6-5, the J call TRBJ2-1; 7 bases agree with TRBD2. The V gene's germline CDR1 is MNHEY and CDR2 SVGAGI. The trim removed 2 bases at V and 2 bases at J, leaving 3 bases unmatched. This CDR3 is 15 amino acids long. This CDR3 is CASSYLAGAYNEQFF. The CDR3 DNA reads TGTGCCAGCAGTTACCTGGCGGGAGCCTACAATGAGCAGTTCTTC.

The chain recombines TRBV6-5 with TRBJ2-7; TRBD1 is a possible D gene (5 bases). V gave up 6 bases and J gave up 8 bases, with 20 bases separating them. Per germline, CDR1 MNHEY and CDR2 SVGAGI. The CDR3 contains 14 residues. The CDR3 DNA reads TGTGCCAGCAGGATCGGACAAGCCGGACGCAAGCAGTACTTC. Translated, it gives CASRIGQAGRKQYF.

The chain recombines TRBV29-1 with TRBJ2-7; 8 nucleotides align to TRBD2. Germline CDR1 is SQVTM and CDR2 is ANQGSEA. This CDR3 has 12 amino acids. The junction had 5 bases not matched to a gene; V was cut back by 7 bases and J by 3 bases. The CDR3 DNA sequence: TGCAGCGCCGTAGCGGGGCACTACGAGCAGTACGTC. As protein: CSAVAGHYEQYV.

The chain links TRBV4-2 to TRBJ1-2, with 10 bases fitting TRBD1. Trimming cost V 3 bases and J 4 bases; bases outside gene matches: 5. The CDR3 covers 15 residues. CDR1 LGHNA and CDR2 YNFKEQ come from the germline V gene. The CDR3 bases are TGTGCCAGCAGCCATCGGACAGGGGGTCTCTATGGCTACACCTTC. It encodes CASSHRTGGLYGYTF.

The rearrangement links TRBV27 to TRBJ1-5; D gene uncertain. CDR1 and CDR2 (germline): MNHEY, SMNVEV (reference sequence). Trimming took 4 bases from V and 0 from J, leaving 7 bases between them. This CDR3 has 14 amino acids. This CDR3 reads CASSWRNSNQPQHF. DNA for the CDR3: TGTGCCAGCAGTTGGCGGAATAGCAATCAGCCCCAGCATTTT.

CDR3 DNA: TGCAGCGTCCTTCTGGGACAGGGAAACGCTAACTATGGCTACACCTTC. Translating it yields CSVLLGQGNANYGYTF. This chain joins TRBV29-1 and TRBJ1-2; 9 bases align to TRBD1. With 6 bases clipped from V and 0 bases from J, the junction kept 11 bases outside the gene matches. CDR1 is SQVTM and CDR2 is ANQGSEA in the germline V gene. This CDR3 has 16 residues.

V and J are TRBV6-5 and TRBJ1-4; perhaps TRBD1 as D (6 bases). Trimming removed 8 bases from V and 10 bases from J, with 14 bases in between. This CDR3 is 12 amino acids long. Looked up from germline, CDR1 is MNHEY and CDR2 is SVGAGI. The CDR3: CASGQRFGKLFF. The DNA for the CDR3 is TGTGCCAGCGGACAGAGGTTTGGAAAACTGTTTTTT.

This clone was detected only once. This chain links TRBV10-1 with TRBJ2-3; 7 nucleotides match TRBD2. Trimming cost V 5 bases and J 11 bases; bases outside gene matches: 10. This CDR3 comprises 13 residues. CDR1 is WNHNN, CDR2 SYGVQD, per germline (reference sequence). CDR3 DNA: TGCGCCAGCAGTATTATCGGCGGGGGTGAGCAGTATTTT. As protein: CASSIIGGGEQYF.

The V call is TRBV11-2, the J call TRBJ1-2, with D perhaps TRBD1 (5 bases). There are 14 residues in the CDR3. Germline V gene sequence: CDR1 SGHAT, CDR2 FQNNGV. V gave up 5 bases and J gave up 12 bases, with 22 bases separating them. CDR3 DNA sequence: TGTGCCAGCAGCCTGGAACAGGTGAACTTGGGCCACACCTTC. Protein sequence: CASSLEQVNLGHTF.

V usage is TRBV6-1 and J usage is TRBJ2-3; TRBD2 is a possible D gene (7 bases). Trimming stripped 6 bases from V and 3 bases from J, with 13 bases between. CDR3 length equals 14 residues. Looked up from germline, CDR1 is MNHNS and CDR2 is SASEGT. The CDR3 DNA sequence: TGTGCCAGCAGCCGGGGGGCCATGACAGATACGCAGTATTTT. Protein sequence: CASSRGAMTDTQYF.

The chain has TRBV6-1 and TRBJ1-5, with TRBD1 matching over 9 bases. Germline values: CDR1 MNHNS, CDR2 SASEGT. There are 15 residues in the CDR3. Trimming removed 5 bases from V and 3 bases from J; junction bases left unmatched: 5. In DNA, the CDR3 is TGTGCCAGCAGTCCCGGGACAGGGTTCAATCAGCCCCAGCATTTT. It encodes CASSPGTGFNQPQHF.

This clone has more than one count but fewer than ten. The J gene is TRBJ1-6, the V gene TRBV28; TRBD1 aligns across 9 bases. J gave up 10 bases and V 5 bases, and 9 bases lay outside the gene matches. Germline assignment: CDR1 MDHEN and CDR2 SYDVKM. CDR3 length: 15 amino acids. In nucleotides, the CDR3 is TGTGCCAGCAGTCGTGTCGGGACAGGGTCCTCACCCCTCCACTTT. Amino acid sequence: CASSRVGTGSSPLHF. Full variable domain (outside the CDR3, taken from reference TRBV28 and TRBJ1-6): DVKVTQSSRYLVKRTGEKVFLECVQDMDHENMFWYRQDPGLGLRLIYFSYDVKMKEKGDIPEGYSVSREKKERFSLILESASTNQTSMYLCASSRVGTGSSPLHFGNGTRLTVT.

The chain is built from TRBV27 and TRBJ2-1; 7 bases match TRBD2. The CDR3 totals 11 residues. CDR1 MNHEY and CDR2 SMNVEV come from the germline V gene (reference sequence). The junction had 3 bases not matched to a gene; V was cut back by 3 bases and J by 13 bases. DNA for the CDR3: TGTGCCAGCAGTTTTGGGGGACTACAGTTCTTC. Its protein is CASSFGGLQFF.

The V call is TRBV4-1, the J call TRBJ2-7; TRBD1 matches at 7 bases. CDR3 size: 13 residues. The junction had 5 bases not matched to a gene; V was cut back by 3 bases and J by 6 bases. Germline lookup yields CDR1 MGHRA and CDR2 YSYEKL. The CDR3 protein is CASSHGKGAEQYV. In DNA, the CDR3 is TGCGCCAGCAGCCATGGGAAGGGGGCCGAGCAGTACGTC.

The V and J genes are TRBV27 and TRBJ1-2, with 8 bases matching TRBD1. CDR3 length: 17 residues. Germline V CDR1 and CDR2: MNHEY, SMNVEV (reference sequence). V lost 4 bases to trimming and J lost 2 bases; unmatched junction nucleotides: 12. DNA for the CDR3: TGTGCCAGCAGTTATGACAGGGGCTCCCGGGGGAACTATGGCTACACCTTC. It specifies CASSYDRGSRGNYGYTF.

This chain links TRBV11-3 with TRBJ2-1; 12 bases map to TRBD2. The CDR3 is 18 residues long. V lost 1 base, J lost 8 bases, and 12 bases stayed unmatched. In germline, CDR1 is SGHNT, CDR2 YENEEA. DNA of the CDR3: TGTGCCAGCAGCTTAGGGCTAGCGGGGGGGCCCTTACTCGATGAGCAGTTCTTC. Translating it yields CASSLGLAGGPLLDEQFF.

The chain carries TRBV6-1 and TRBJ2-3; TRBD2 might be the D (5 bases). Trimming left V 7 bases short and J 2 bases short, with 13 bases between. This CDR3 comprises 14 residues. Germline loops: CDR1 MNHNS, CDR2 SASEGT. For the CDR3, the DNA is TGTGCCAGCAAGGAGGTTCCCGACACAGATACGCAGTATTTT. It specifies CASKEVPDTDTQYF.

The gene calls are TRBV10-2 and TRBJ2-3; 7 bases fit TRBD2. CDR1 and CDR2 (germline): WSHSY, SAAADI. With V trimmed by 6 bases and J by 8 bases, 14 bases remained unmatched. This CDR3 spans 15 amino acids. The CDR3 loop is CASSPGTVREGTQYF. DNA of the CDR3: TGCGCCAGCAGCCCGGGAACCGTTAGGGAGGGTACGCAGTATTTT.

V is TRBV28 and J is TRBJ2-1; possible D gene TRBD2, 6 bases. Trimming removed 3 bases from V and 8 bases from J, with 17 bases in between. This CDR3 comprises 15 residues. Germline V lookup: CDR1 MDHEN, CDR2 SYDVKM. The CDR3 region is CASSFRGISSDEQFF. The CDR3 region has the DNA TGTGCCAGCAGTTTTCGGGGGATCTCCTCGGATGAGCAGTTCTTC.

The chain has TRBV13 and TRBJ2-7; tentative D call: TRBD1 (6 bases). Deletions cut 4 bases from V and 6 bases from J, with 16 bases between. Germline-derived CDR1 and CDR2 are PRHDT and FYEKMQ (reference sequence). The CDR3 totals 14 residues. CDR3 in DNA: TGTGCCAGCAGCTCAACCGGCACAGGGTTCGAGCAGTACTTC. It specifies CASSSTGTGFEQYF.

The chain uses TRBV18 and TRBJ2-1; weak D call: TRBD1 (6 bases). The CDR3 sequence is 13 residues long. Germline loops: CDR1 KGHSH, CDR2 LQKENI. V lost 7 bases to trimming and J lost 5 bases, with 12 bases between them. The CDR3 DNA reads TGTGCCAGCTTAGGGACACGAGACAATGAGCAGTTCTTC. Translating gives CASLGTRDNEQFF.